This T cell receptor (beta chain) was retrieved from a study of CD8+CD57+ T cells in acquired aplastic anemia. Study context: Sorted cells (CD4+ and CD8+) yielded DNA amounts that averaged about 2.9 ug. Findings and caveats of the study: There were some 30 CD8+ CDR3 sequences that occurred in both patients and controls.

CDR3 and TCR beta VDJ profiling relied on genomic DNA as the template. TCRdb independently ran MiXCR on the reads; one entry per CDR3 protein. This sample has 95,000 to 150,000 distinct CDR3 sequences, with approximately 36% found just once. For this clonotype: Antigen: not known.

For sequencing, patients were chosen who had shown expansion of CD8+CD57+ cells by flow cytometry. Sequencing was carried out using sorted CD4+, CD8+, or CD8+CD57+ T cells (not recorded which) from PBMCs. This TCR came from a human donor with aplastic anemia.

This CDR3 is CATSQGDQPQHF. CDR3 in DNA: TGTGCCACCAGTCAGGGTGATCAGCCCCAGCATTTT. The J gene is TRBJ1-5, the V gene TRBV24-1, with D perhaps matching TRBD1 (5 bases). The CDR3 runs 12 residues. The germline V gene has CDR1 KGHDR and CDR2 SFDVKD. V shed 6 bases and J shed 5 bases, with 7 bases lying between them.